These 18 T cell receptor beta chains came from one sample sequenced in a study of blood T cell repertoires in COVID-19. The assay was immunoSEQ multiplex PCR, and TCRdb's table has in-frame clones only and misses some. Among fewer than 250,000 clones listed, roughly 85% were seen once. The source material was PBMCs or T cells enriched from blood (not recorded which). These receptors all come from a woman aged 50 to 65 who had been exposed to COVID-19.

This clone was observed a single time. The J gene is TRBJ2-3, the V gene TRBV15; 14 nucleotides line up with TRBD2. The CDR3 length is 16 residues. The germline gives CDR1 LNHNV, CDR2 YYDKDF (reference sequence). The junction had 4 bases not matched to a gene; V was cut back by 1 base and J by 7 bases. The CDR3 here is CATSRGRLAGGNTQYF. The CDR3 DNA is TGTGCCACCAGCAGAGGTAGACTAGCGGGGGGGAATACGCAGTATTTT.

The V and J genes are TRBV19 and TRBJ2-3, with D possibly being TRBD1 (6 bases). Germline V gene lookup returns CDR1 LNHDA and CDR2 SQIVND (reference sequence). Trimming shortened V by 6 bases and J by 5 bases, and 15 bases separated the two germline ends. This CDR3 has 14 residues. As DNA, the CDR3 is TGTGCCAGTAGGGAGGCCCGAGGGGGAGATACGCAGTATTTT. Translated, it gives CASREARGGDTQYF.

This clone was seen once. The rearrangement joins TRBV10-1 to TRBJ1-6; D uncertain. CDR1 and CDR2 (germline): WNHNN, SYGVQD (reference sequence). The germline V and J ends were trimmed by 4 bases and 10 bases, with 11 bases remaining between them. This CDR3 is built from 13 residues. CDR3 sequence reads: CASSAFPRSPLHF. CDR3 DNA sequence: TGCGCCAGCAGTGCCTTTCCGCGGTCACCCCTCCACTTT.

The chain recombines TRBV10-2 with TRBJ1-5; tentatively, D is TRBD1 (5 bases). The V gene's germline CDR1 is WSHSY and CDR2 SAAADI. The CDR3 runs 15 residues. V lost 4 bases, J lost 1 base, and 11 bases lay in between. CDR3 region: CASSAWGVSNQPQHF. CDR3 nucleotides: TGCGCCAGCAGTGCCTGGGGGGTCAGCAATCAGCCCCAGCATTTT.

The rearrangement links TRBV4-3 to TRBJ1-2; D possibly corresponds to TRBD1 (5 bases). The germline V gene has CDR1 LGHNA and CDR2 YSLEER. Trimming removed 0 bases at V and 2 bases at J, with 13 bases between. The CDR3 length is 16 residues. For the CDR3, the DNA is TGCGCCAGCAGCCAAGATAGGGGACTCAACAACTATGGCTACACCTTC. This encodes CASSQDRGLNNYGYTF.

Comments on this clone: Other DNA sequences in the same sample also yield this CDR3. The CDR3 spells CASSLGLNYGYTF. The CDR3 DNA is TGCGCCAGCAGCTTGGGACTGAACTATGGCTACACCTTC. This sequence joins TRBV5-1 and TRBJ1-2; D unclear. The CDR3 sequence is 13 residues long. Trimming removed 0 bases from V and 2 bases from J, with 5 bases in between. CDR1 is SGHRS, CDR2 YFSETQ, per germline.

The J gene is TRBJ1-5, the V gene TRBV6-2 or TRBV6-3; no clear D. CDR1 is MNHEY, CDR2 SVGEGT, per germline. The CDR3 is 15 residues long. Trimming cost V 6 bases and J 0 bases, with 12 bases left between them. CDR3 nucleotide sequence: TGTGCCAGCAGCCCACAGTTTATTAGCAATCAGCCCCAGCATTTT. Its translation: CASSPQFISNQPQHF.

The CDR3 region is CASSFRQGYEQYF. Here the CDR3 DNA reads TGTGCCAGCAGCTTCAGACAGGGCTACGAGCAGTACTTC. The chain has TRBV7-9 and TRBJ2-7; 7 nucleotides agree with TRBD1. V was pared by 3 bases and J by 3 bases, with 2 bases of the junction left unmatched. CDR1 is SEHNR, CDR2 FQNEAQ, per germline (reference sequence). The CDR3 consists of 13 residues.

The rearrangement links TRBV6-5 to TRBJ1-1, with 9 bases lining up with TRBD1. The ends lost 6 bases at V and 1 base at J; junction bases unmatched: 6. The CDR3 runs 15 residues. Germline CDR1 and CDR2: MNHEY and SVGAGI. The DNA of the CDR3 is TGTGCCAGCAGGGGGGGGACAGGGCCGAACACTGAAGCTTTCTTT. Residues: CASRGGTGPNTEAFF.

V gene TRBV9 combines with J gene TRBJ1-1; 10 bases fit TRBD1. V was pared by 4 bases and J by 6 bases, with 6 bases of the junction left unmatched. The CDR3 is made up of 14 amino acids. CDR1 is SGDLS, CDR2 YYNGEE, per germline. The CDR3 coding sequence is TGTGCCAGCAGCTTGGGACAGGGGAGCGCTGAAGCTTTCTTT. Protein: CASSLGQGSAEAFF. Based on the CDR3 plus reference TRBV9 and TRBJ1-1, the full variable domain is DSGVTQTPKHLITATGQRVTLRCSPRSGDLSVYWYQQSLDQGLQFLIQYYNGEERAKGNILERFSAQQFPDLHSELNLSSLELGDSALYFCASSLGQGSAEAFFGQGTRLTVV.

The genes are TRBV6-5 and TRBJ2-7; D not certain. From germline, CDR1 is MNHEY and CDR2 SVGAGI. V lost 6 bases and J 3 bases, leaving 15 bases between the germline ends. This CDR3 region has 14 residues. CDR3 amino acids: CASSVPRYGYEQYF. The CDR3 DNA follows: TGTGCCAGCAGCGTTCCTAGGTACGGCTACGAGCAGTACTTC.

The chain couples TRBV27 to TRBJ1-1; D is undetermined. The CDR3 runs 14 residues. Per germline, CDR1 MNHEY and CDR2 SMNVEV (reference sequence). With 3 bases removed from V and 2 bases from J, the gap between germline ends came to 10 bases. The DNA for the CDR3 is TGTGCCAGCAGTTTTCTGGGCCCCAACACTGAAGCTTTCTTT. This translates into CASSFLGPNTEAFF.

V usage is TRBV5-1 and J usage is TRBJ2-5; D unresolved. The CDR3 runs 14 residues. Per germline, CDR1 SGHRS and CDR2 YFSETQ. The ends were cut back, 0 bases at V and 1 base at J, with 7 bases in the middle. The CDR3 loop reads CASSLAPSQETQYF. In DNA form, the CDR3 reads TGCGCCAGCAGCTTGGCCCCCAGCCAAGAGACCCAGTACTTC.

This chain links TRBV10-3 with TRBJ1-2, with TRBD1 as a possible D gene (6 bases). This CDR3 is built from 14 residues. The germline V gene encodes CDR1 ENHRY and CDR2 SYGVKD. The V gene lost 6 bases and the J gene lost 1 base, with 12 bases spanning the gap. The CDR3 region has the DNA TGTGCCATCAGACGGGACACCGATAACTATGGCTACACCTTC. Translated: CAIRRDTDNYGYTF.

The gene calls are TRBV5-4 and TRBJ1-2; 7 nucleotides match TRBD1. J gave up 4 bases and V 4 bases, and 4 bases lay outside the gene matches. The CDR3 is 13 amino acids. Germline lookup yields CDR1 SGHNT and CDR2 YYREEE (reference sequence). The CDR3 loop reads CASSDDRAYGYTF. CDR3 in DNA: TGTGCCAGCAGCGACGACAGGGCCTATGGCTACACCTTC.

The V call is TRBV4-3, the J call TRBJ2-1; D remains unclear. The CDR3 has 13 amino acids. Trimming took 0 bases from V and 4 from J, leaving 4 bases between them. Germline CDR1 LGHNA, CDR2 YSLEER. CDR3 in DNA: TGCGCCAGCAGCCAAGAGAGTTACAATGAGCAGTTCTTC. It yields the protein CASSQESYNEQFF.

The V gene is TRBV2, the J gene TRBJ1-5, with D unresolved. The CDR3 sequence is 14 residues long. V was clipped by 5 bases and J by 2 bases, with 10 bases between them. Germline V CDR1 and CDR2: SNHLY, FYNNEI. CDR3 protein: CASSPNRGNQPQHF. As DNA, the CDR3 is TGTGCCAGCAGTCCTAACCGGGGCAATCAGCCCCAGCATTTT.

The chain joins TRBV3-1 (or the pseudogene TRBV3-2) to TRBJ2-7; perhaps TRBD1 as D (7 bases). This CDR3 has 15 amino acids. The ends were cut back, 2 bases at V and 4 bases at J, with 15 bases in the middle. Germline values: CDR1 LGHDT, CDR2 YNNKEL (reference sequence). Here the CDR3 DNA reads TGTGCCAGCAGCCAAAGGAGGGGACAGAAGTACGAGCAGTACTTC. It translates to CASSQRRGQKYEQYF.